These 19 T cell receptor beta chains share one sample of origin, sequenced in a study of OX40 agonist ivuxolimab in advanced cancers. The method was immunoSEQ multiplex PCR; TCRdb's version includes in-frame clones alone and lacks a portion of them. The table lists approximately 70,000 clones, around 88% of them singletons. Source: CD4+ or CD8+ T cells sorted from blood, taken in a trial of the OX40 agonist ivuxolimab. The source is an adult with an advanced solid tumor such as melanoma, head and neck, liver or kidney cancer.

The count of this clone is one. The J gene is TRBJ2-5, the V gene TRBV11-1, with TRBD1 matching 9 bases. V gave up 4 bases and J gave up 10 bases; unmatched junction bases: 7. There are 13 residues in the CDR3. Germline V CDR1 and CDR2: SGHAT, FQDESV (reference sequence). CDR3 residues: CASSWGQGRIQYF. The CDR3 nucleotides are TGTGCCAGCAGCTGGGGACAGGGTAGGATCCAGTACTTC.

The chain employs TRBV6-5 and TRBJ1-1; D gene unclear. With 3 bases removed from V and 3 bases from J, the gap between germline ends came to 8 bases. The V gene's germline CDR1 is MNHEY and CDR2 SVGAGI. The CDR3 runs to 13 residues. As DNA, the CDR3 is TGTGCCAGCAGTTATAAGGGATACACTGAAGCTTTCTTT. Protein: CASSYKGYTEAFF.

The gene calls are TRBV28 and TRBJ1-3, with D possibly matching TRBD1 (5 bases). V lost 5 bases and J lost 8, with 16 bases in between. The germline CDR1 and CDR2 sequences are MDHEN and SYDVKM. This CDR3 is 14 amino acids long. CDR3: CASSPGTGRDTIYF. The CDR3 DNA reads as TGTGCCAGCAGTCCCGGGACTGGAAGAGACACCATATATTTT.

This chain joins TRBV5-6 and TRBJ2-7, with 7 bases identical to TRBD2. Germline trimming cut 3 bases from V and 6 bases from J; bases unmatched to any gene: 6. Germline V gene data show CDR1 as SGHDT and CDR2 as YYEEEE. This CDR3 region has 13 residues. DNA for the CDR3: TGTGCCAGCAGCTCGACTAGCCGGTTCGAGCAGTACTTC. Translating it yields CASSSTSRFEQYF.

This chain links TRBV4-3 with TRBJ1-3; D gene unclear. This CDR3 comprises 15 residues. V gave up 0 bases and J gave up 0 bases, with 6 bases separating them. Germline-derived CDR1 and CDR2 are LGHNA and YSLEER. The CDR3 nucleotides read TGCGCCAGCAGCCAAGAAGGAGACTCTGGAAACACCATATATTTT. Translated, it gives CASSQEGDSGNTIYF.

V usage is TRBV6-6 and J usage is TRBJ1-2; a possible D gene is TRBD1 (5 bases). Trimming removed 2 bases at V and 8 bases at J, with 15 bases between. From germline, CDR1 is MNHNY and CDR2 SVGAGI (reference sequence). This CDR3 contains 14 residues. CDR3 sequence (DNA): TGTGCCAGCAGTTACGAGGGGCTGAGGCTGGGCTACACCTTC. Residues: CASSYEGLRLGYTF.

The chain combines TRBV5-4 with TRBJ2-3; 9 nucleotides agree with TRBD2. The CDR3 has 16 amino acids. After removal of 2 bases from V and 7 bases from J, the junction contained 11 bases not matched to a gene. Germline-derived CDR1 and CDR2 are SGHNT and YYREEE (reference sequence). The CDR3 DNA sequence: TGTGCCAGCAGCTTCCCGGGACTAGCCCCCATGTATACGCAGTATTTT. Translation gives CASSFPGLAPMYTQYF.

V is TRBV7-2 and J is TRBJ2-1; the match to TRBD2 covers 12 bases. This CDR3 is 17 amino acids long. Trimming removed 5 bases from V and 10 bases from J; junction bases left unmatched: 15. In germline, CDR1 is SGHTA, CDR2 FQGNSA. CDR3 nucleotides: TGTGCCAGCAGCGGAACTAGCGGGAGGAACTACATTCGCGAGCAGTTCTTC. Protein sequence: CASSGTSGRNYIREQFF.

The chain has TRBV2 and TRBJ2-7; D unresolved. The CDR3 is made up of 12 amino acids. Germline values: CDR1 SNHLY, CDR2 FYNNEI. The ends were cut back, 5 bases at V and 7 bases at J, with 12 bases in the middle. DNA of the CDR3: TGTGCCAGCAGTCCGGATTTAGGGGAGCAGTACTTC. Its translation: CASSPDLGEQYF.

This chain uses TRBV9 with TRBJ1-2; D might be TRBD1 (5 bases). Trimming cost V 4 bases and J 5 bases, with 18 bases left between them. Germline CDR1 SGDLS, CDR2 YYNGEE. The length of the CDR3 is 15 residues. The CDR3 sequence is CASSPGTAKPYGYTF. DNA for the CDR3: TGTGCCAGCAGCCCCGGGACCGCTAAACCTTATGGCTACACCTTC.

This chain links TRBV6-6 with TRBJ1-5; 9 nucleotides match TRBD1. Germline V gives CDR1 MNHNY, CDR2 SVGAGI (reference sequence). CDR3 length: 14 amino acids. The V gene end was trimmed by 7 bases and the J gene end by 6 bases; junction bases not matched to a gene: 7. The CDR3 nucleotides read TGTGCCAGCATTGGACAGGGGCCCAGTCAGCCCCAGCATTTT. This codes for CASIGQGPSQPQHF.

The chain joins TRBV18 to TRBJ2-2, with 8 bases aligning to TRBD1. This CDR3 has 16 residues. V shed 0 bases, J shed 6 bases, and the junction held 6 bases outside the gene matches. The germline gives CDR1 KGHSH, CDR2 LQKENI. The CDR3 loop is CASSPPGTGYAGELFF. The CDR3 nucleotides are TGTGCCAGCTCACCACCGGGGACAGGATATGCCGGGGAGCTGTTTTTT.

The genes are TRBV7-2 and TRBJ2-1; 9 positions match TRBD2. The trim removed 3 bases at V and 13 bases at J, leaving 13 bases unmatched. The CDR3 sequence is 15 residues long. Germline V gene data show CDR1 as SGHTA and CDR2 as FQGNSA. CDR3 loop: CASSFAGTSFHRQFF. CDR3 coding DNA: TGTGCCAGCAGCTTTGCCGGGACTAGCTTCCATCGTCAGTTCTTC. Looking up the rest from reference TRBV7-2 and TRBJ2-1 gives the full variable domain: GAGVSQSPSNKVTEKGKDVELRCDPISGHTALYWYRQSLGQGLEFLIYFQGNSAPDKSGLPSDRFSAERTGGSVSTLTIQRTQQEDSAVYLCASSFAGTSFHRQFFGPGTRLTVL.

The chain links TRBV18 to TRBJ1-3, with D unclear. The CDR3 runs to 18 residues. Germline CDR1 reads KGHSH; CDR2 reads LQKENI. Trimming pared 3 bases from V and 0 bases from J, leaving 18 bases between. The CDR3 here is CASSPETFLPRSGNTIYF. The DNA of the CDR3 is TGTGCCAGCTCACCGGAGACATTCCTTCCCCGCTCTGGAAACACCATATATTTT.

The rearrangement uses TRBV14 and TRBJ2-7, with TRBD1 as a possible D gene (5 bases). This CDR3 is 14 amino acids long. Trimming removed 4 bases from V and 2 bases from J, with 12 bases in between. The V gene's germline CDR1 is SGHDN and CDR2 FVKESK. CDR3: CASSRNRPTYEQYF. For the CDR3, the DNA is TGTGCCAGCAGCCGGAACAGGCCCACCTACGAGCAGTACTTC.

J is TRBJ1-4 and V is TRBV6-4, with D perhaps matching TRBD1 (5 bases). From germline, CDR1 is MRHNA and CDR2 SNTAGT. Trimming pared 5 bases from V and 7 bases from J, leaving 11 bases between. The CDR3 sequence is 13 residues long. In DNA form, the CDR3 reads TGTGCCAGCAGTTTCAGCGGGGGTGAAAAACTGTTTTTT. It translates to CASSFSGGEKLFF.

The chain couples TRBV19 to TRBJ1-2; a possible D gene is TRBD1 (6 bases). The CDR3 sequence is 16 residues long. Trimming pared 10 bases from V and 3 bases from J, leaving 24 bases between. The germline V gene encodes CDR1 LNHDA and CDR2 SQIVND (reference sequence). As DNA, the CDR3 is TGTGCCACCTCAGGTGGGGGCCCCGGCCTCTACTATGGCTACACCTTC. It codes for CATSGGGPGLYYGYTF.

The chain recombines TRBV7-2 with TRBJ2-3; 13 nucleotides agree with TRBD2. Germline CDR1 SGHTA, CDR2 FQGNSA. Germline trimming cut 1 base from V and 0 bases from J; bases unmatched to any gene: 7. This CDR3 comprises 19 residues. The chain's CDR3 is CASSLGGTSGIGSTDTQYF. CDR3 DNA: TGTGCCAGCAGCTTAGGTGGGACTAGCGGGATAGGGAGCACAGATACGCAGTATTTT. Full variable domain (rest looked up from reference TRBV7-2 and TRBJ2-3): GAGVSQSPSNKVTEKGKDVELRCDPISGHTALYWYRQSLGQGLEFLIYFQGNSAPDKSGLPSDRFSAERTGGSVSTLTIQRTQQEDSAVYLCASSLGGTSGIGSTDTQYFGPGTRLTVL.

This chain joins TRBV4-1 and TRBJ1-6; 7 bases match TRBD1. Germline-derived CDR1 and CDR2 are MGHRA and YSYEKL. The V segment lost 4 bases and the J segment 7 bases; nucleotides outside the gene matches: 7. This CDR3 is 15 amino acids long. CDR3 sequence (DNA): TGCGCCAGCAGCCGATCAGGGGGACCCAATTCACCCCTCCACTTT. It specifies CASSRSGGPNSPLHF.